Given below is one T cell receptor (beta chain) in context. This specimen comes from a study of shared clonotypes between healthy human individuals. The authors' processing: From ImmunoSEQ came sequences covering only the junction and carrying no quality scores, so filtering differed. The repertoire was sequenced with immunoSEQ multiplex PCR; TCRdb's copy has only in-frame clones and lacks some. The D gene and trimming were derived from the DNA, and the V and J assignments and clone size from that table. The table includes some 2,500,000 clones, 92% detected once. CDR1 ENHRY and CDR2 SYGVKD come from the germline V gene. The CDR3 runs to 13 residues. Trimming took off 3 bases at V and 0 bases at J, with 5 bases between the two ends.

The chain links TRBV10-3 to TRBJ1-1, with D hard to call. Sequences were obtained from naive CD4+ T cells from PBMCs. Subset specified: CD45RA+ positively selected. The sequence derives from a man aged 18 to 29 in good health. Some clones in this sample may be carry-over from other donors' samples. As DNA, the CDR3 is TGTGCCATCAGTGAAGCCATGAACACTGAAGCTTTCTTT. Amino acid sequence: CAISEAMNTEAFF.